The present TCR beta chain was sequenced within a study of identical twins. Using its own MiXCR run on the 5' RACE reads, TCRdb lists one record per CDR3 protein. In the table there are about 790,000 distinct CDR3 sequences, about 20% of which are singletons. Germline V gene lookup returns CDR1 SGDLS and CDR2 YYNGEE. This CDR3 region has 23 residues. Unmatched junction bases numbered 32, after V lost 3 bases and J lost 5 bases. These data also formed part of another study, on T cells expressing NK-cell markers. That investigation notes: Seven HCMV-seropositive donors and one seronegative donor made up the eight sequenced donors. The CD3+CD56-NKG2C+ fraction was also led by these clonotypes in several donors.

Sequenced sample: PBMCs. The clonotype was recovered from a young woman in good health. V and J are TRBV9 and TRBJ2-7; TRBD2 aligns across 10 bases. The CDR3 is CASSEIALRPGEREGLILDEQYF. The CDR3 DNA follows: TGTGCCAGCAGCGAGATAGCTCTCCGTCCCGGGGAGCGGGAGGGCCTTATTTTGGACGAGCAGTACTTC.